The 25 T cell receptor beta chains given below trace back to one sample, sequenced in a study of T cells of healthy individuals. TCRdb redid the calling of the 5' RACE reads with MiXCR, one entry per CDR3 protein. The top ten clones hold around 6.9% of a sample with some 85,000 distinct CDR3 sequences, roughly 5.1% of them seen once. The receptors come from a female donor in good health.

At least ten counts were recorded for this clonotype. The chain couples TRBV5-1 to TRBJ2-7; D might be TRBD2 (5 bases). Germline V gives CDR1 SGHRS, CDR2 YFSETQ. CDR3 length equals 14 residues. Trimming left V 0 bases short and J 4 bases short, with 11 bases between. The CDR3 coding sequence is TGCGCCAGCAGCTTGGATAGCGTCGGGTACGAGCAGTACTTC. It yields the protein CASSLDSVGYEQYF. Full variable domain (remainder filled in from reference TRBV5-1 and TRBJ2-7): KAGVTQTPRYLIKTRGQQVTLSCSPISGHRSVSWYQQTPGQGLQFLFEYFSETQRNKGNFPGRFSGRQFSNSRSEMNVSTLELGDSALYLCASSLDSVGYEQYFGPGTRLTVT.

This clonotype has at least ten counts. CDR3 amino acids: CASSPRQGDTEAFF. For the CDR3, the DNA is TGTGCCAGCTCACCCCGACAGGGGGACACTGAAGCTTTCTTT. The gene calls are TRBV18 and TRBJ1-1; 9 positions match TRBD1. The V gene's germline CDR1 is KGHSH and CDR2 LQKENI. The CDR3 consists of 14 residues. V lost 3 bases, J lost 3 bases, and 2 bases stayed unmatched.

This clonotype was recorded many times. The chain joins TRBV7-8 to TRBJ2-2; 7 positions agree with TRBD1. This CDR3 contains 15 residues. J lost 1 base, V lost 2 bases, and 1 base had no gene match. Germline lookup yields CDR1 SGHVS and CDR2 FQNEAQ. Here the CDR3 DNA reads TGTGCCAGCAGCTTACAGGGGGTGAACACCGGGGAGCTGTTTTTT. This translates into CASSLQGVNTGELFF. Full variable domain (remainder filled in from reference TRBV7-8 and TRBJ2-2): GAGVSQSPRYKVAKRGQDVALRCDPISGHVSLFWYQQALGQGPEFLTYFQNEAQLDKSGLPSDRFFAERPEGSVSTLKIQRTQQEDSAVYLCASSLQGVNTGELFFGEGSRLTVL.

The sample holds many counts of this clonotype. The chain is built from TRBV7-3 and TRBJ2-1; 7 positions match TRBD2. The CDR3 is made up of 16 amino acids. Germline-derived CDR1 and CDR2 are SGHTA and FQGTGA. The junction had 4 bases not matched to a gene; V was cut back by 1 base and J by 1 base. The CDR3: CASSLRAGVSYNEQFF. Written as DNA, the CDR3 is TGTGCCAGCAGCTTAAGGGCGGGAGTATCCTACAATGAGCAGTTCTTC.

This clonotype was counted ten times or more. This rearrangement joins TRBV4-3 to TRBJ1-2, with D unclear. Germline loops: CDR1 LGHNA, CDR2 YSLEER. Trimming stripped 0 bases from V and 3 bases from J, with 11 bases between. The CDR3 consists of 15 residues. DNA for the CDR3: TGCGCCAGCAGCCAAGAGCCCGGGATTGACTATGGCTACACCTTC. Translating it yields CASSQEPGIDYGYTF.

This clonotype was recorded many times. The chain combines TRBV7-9 with TRBJ2-2, with D possibly TRBD2 on 6 matching bases. CDR3 length equals 16 residues. The ends were cut back, 4 bases at V and 2 bases at J, with 14 bases in the middle. Per germline, CDR1 SEHNR and CDR2 FQNEAQ (reference sequence). The CDR3 here is CASSSLLAANTGELFF. CDR3 nucleotide sequence: TGTGCCAGCAGCTCCCTCTTAGCGGCCAACACCGGGGAGCTGTTTTTT.

This clonotype appeared many times. The rearrangement uses TRBV15 and TRBJ2-7, with D possibly TRBD2 on 6 matching bases. Germline lookup yields CDR1 LNHNV and CDR2 YYDKDF (reference sequence). The CDR3 is made up of 15 amino acids. Trimming cost V 0 bases and J 4 bases, with 13 bases left between them. Here the CDR3 DNA reads TGTGCCACCAGCAGAGATCCGGGACTCCTGTACGAGCAGTACTTC. The encoded protein is CATSRDPGLLYEQYF.

This clonotype was recorded at least ten times. V and J are TRBV7-9 and TRBJ2-1; D is uncertain. The CDR3 runs to 13 residues. CDR1 is SEHNR and CDR2 is FQNEAQ in the germline V gene (reference sequence). V was clipped by 5 bases and J by 10 bases, with 15 bases between them. CDR3 sequence: CASSLTPHIEQFF. The CDR3 DNA is TGTGCCAGCAGCCTCACCCCCCACATCGAGCAGTTCTTC.

This clonotype was seen repeatedly, ten times or more. V gene TRBV6-4 combines with J gene TRBJ2-3; 7 nucleotides agree with TRBD2. V was pared by 0 bases and J by 5 bases, with 8 bases of the junction left unmatched. This CDR3 has 16 residues. The germline V gene encodes CDR1 MRHNA and CDR2 SNTAGT. The CDR3, as DNA: TGTGCCAGCAGTGACTCCCCGGGAGGAAGTGAAGATACGCAGTATTTT. Encoded protein: CASSDSPGGSEDTQYF.

Regarding this clonotype: An end of the junction differs from the germline gene, which may be a read error. This sequence joins TRBV7-2 and TRBJ1-2, with D unclear. This CDR3 spans 11 amino acids. The germline V gene encodes CDR1 SGHTA and CDR2 FQGNSA. CDR3 amino acids: CAIRPSDGHTF. CDR3 bases: TGTGCCATCCGCCCTTCCGATGGCCACACCTTC.

There are many counts of this clonotype. Its ends do not fully match the called genes, so a read error is possible. The chain combines TRBV4-3 with TRBJ1-5; 7 bases are shared with TRBD1. CDR3 length equals 14 residues. Germline V CDR1 and CDR2: LGHNA, YSLEER. CDR3 loop: CASSQDTRRGQKYF. The CDR3 coding sequence is TGCGCCAGCAGCCAAGATACTAGGAGGGGGCAAAAGTATTTT.

This clonotype was counted ten times or more. J is TRBJ2-5 and V is TRBV6-6, with a tentative D call TRBD1 (5 bases). V shed 7 bases and J shed 5 bases, with 11 bases lying between them. This CDR3 has 12 residues. CDR1 and CDR2 (germline): MNHNY, SVGAGI (reference sequence). This CDR3 is CASKGVGETQYF. As DNA, the CDR3 is TGTGCCAGCAAAGGGGTCGGCGAGACCCAGTACTTC.

In its sample, this clonotype was seen many times. This chain links TRBV12-3 or TRBV12-4 with TRBJ2-7; either TRBD1 or TRBD2 may supply D (5 bases each). The CDR3 totals 17 residues. Trimming removed 0 bases at V and 3 bases at J, with 18 bases between. This chain's CDR3 is CASSLALKRGESYEQYF. In DNA form, the CDR3 reads TGTGCCAGCAGTTTAGCGCTAAAGAGGGGCGAGAGCTACGAGCAGTACTTC.

This chain uses TRBV24-1 with TRBJ2-3; perhaps TRBD2 as D (5 bases). The CDR3 is 13 amino acids. Trimming shortened V by 7 bases and J by 6 bases, and 13 bases separated the two germline ends. The germline V gene has CDR1 KGHDR and CDR2 SFDVKD. Written as DNA, the CDR3 is TGTGCCACCAGCCCGGGGAGTGGGGATACGCAGTATTTT. Translation gives CATSPGSGDTQYF.

There are a few counts of this clonotype. This rearrangement joins TRBV4-2 to TRBJ2-5; the D is unclear. The CDR3 has 16 residues. Germline V gives CDR1 LGHNA, CDR2 YNFKEQ. V was clipped by 0 bases and J by 4 bases, with 15 bases between them. CDR3 DNA: TGTGCCAGCAGCCAAGACTCAACAGCCGGTATAGAGACCCAGTACTTC. Its translation is CASSQDSTAGIETQYF.

This clonotype was observed many times. This chain uses TRBV7-2 with TRBJ2-3; the D is unclear. Germline CDR1 is SGHTA and CDR2 is FQGNSA. Trimming stripped 3 bases from V and 0 bases from J, with 4 bases between. CDR3 size: 13 residues. The CDR3 spells CASSLPSTDTQYF. The CDR3 DNA reads TGTGCCAGCAGCTTGCCCAGCACAGATACGCAGTATTTT. The complete variable domain, with remaining parts taken from reference TRBV7-2 and TRBJ2-3, reads GAGVSQSPSNKVTEKGKDVELRCDPISGHTALYWYRQSLGQGLEFLIYFQGNSAPDKSGLPSDRFSAERTGGSVSTLTIQRTQQEDSAVYLCASSLPSTDTQYFGPGTRLTVL.

This clonotype was observed many times. This chain connects TRBV20-1 to TRBJ2-7; possible D gene TRBD2, 5 bases. CDR3 length: 14 amino acids. Germline V gene sequence: CDR1 DFQATT, CDR2 SNEGSKA (reference sequence). V lost 0 bases to trimming and J lost 7 bases, with 16 bases between them. The CDR3 sequence is CSARDQTSEREQYF. CDR3 nucleotides: TGCAGTGCTAGAGATCAAACCTCCGAGCGGGAGCAGTACTTC.

In DNA, the CDR3 is TGTGCCAGCAGTCAAAGGACGGGACTAGCGGTACGAAACATTCAGTACTTC. Protein: CASSQRTGLAVRNIQYF. This chain connects TRBV12-3 or TRBV12-4 to TRBJ2-4; 11 bases are shared with TRBD2. The CDR3 has 17 residues. J was trimmed by 6 bases and V by 5 bases; bases with no gene match: 12.

This clonotype was observed a handful of times. V is TRBV30 and J is TRBJ1-2; D is unresolved. This CDR3 spans 13 amino acids. Trimming took off 4 bases at V and 2 bases at J, with 11 bases between the two ends. CDR1 is GTSNPN, CDR2 SVGIG, per germline (reference sequence). CDR3 protein: CAWIEGSNYGYTF. CDR3 bases: TGTGCCTGGATAGAGGGATCCAACTATGGCTACACCTTC. Together with reference TRBV30 and TRBJ1-2, the CDR3 gives the full variable domain: SQTIHQWPATLVQPVGSPLSLECTVEGTSNPNLYWYRQAAGRGLQLLFYSVGIGQISSEVPQNLSASRPQDRQFILSSKKLLLSDSGFYLCAWIEGSNYGYTFGSGTRLTVV.

This clonotype rates as medium-sized. This chain joins TRBV5-8 and TRBJ1-3; D not certain. Germline assignment: CDR1 SGHTS and CDR2 YDEGEE. Trimming cost V 4 bases and J 0 bases, with 8 bases left between them. This CDR3 is 14 amino acids long. Here the CDR3 reads CASSDKNSGNTIYF. The CDR3 nucleotides are TGTGCCAGCAGCGACAAAAACTCTGGAAACACCATATATTTT.

This clonotype was seen a handful of times. The rearrangement joins TRBV10-3 to TRBJ2-3; D not resolved. The germline gives CDR1 ENHRY, CDR2 SYGVKD. Trimming pared 1 base from V and 4 bases from J, leaving 9 bases between. This CDR3 comprises 14 residues. The CDR3: CAISELSLADTQYF. The CDR3 coding sequence is TGTGCCATCAGTGAGTTATCCTTAGCAGATACGCAGTATTTT.

This clonotype showed up many times. The chain joins TRBV12-2 to TRBJ1-1; TRBD1 is the table's D call, not checked against the DNA. TRBV12-2 counts as a pseudogene. The CDR3 spans 14 residues. Here the CDR3 reads CASRYGTANTEAFF. CDR3 nucleotide sequence: TGTGCAAGTCGCTACGGGACAGCGAACACTGAAGCTTTCTTT.

The table lists this clonotype with many counts. The chain links TRBV6-2 or TRBV6-3 to TRBJ1-1; unclear D gene. The CDR3 spans 11 residues. V lost 6 bases and J 5 bases, leaving 7 bases between the germline ends. CDR1 and CDR2 (germline): MNHEY, SVGEGT. CDR3 in DNA: TGTGCCAGCAGGCTAAGGACTGAAGCTTTCTTT. Its protein product is CASRLRTEAFF.

This clonotype has ten or more counts. This rearrangement joins TRBV6-6 to TRBJ2-3; 10 nucleotides match TRBD2. The V gene end was trimmed by 2 bases and the J gene end by 5 bases; junction bases not matched to a gene: 7. The length of the CDR3 is 16 residues. CDR1 MNHNY and CDR2 SVGAGI come from the germline V gene (reference sequence). DNA for the CDR3: TGTGCCAGCAGTTACCCCCTAGCGGGAGTAAAAGATACGCAGTATTTT. This sequence encodes CASSYPLAGVKDTQYF.

This chain links TRBV7-9 with TRBJ1-3; D is perhaps TRBD1 (5 bases). V was pared by 5 bases and J by 0 bases, with 14 bases between. Germline V CDR1 and CDR2: SEHNR, FQNEAQ (reference sequence). The CDR3 totals 16 residues. The CDR3 sequence is CASSIDRAASGNTIYF. The CDR3 DNA reads as TGTGCCAGCAGCATCGACAGAGCAGCCTCTGGAAACACCATATATTTT. The full variable domain, rest sourced from reference TRBV7-9 and TRBJ1-3, is DTGVSQNPRHKITKRGQNVTFRCDPISEHNRLYWYRQTLGQGPEFLTYFQNEAQLEKSRLLSDRFSAERPKGSFSTLEIQRTEQGDSAMYLCASSIDRAASGNTIYFGEGSWLTVV.